This passage covers 23 T cell receptor beta chains from one sample sequenced in a study of shared clonotypes between healthy human individuals. Here immunoSEQ multiplex PCR was the method, and the copy in TCRdb shows in-frame clones only, minus some. The sample records 400,000 to 600,000 clones, approximately 95% being singletons. The sequenced material came from naive CD4+ T cells sorted from blood. Subset in this sample: CD45RA+ positively selected. Every receptor here comes from a woman aged 25 to 39 in good health.

This clone was seen once. This chain links TRBV28 with TRBJ2-7; TRBD2 might be the D (5 bases). The CDR3 covers 14 residues. Trimming removed 5 bases from V and 12 bases from J, with 23 bases in between. Germline-derived CDR1 and CDR2 are MDHEN and SYDVKM. CDR3 sequence: CASSPEGLTPSRYF. The CDR3 nucleotides read TGTGCCAGCAGTCCTGAGGGCCTGACACCCTCCCGGTACTTC.

The chain has TRBV28 and TRBJ2-1; D not certain. Trimming removed 6 bases at V and 3 bases at J, with 9 bases between. Germline values: CDR1 MDHEN, CDR2 SYDVKM. This CDR3 is 13 amino acids long. In DNA form, the CDR3 reads TGTGCCAGCAGCGGATCGAGCTACAATGAGCAGTTCTTC. Protein: CASSGSSYNEQFF.

The DNA of the CDR3 is TGTGCCAGCAATTTCGGGGTTCAGCCCCAGCATTTT. Its protein product is CASNFGVQPQHF. This chain connects TRBV28 to TRBJ1-5; D not resolved. With 7 bases removed from V and 6 bases from J, the gap between germline ends came to 10 bases. The length of the CDR3 is 12 residues. Germline V gene data show CDR1 as MDHEN and CDR2 as SYDVKM.

V usage is TRBV28 and J usage is TRBJ2-7; 8 nucleotides line up with TRBD1. The CDR3 contains 15 residues. Germline V gives CDR1 MDHEN, CDR2 SYDVKM. V lost 5 bases to trimming and J lost 5 bases; unmatched junction nucleotides: 11. CDR3 coding DNA: TGTGCCAGCAGTCTGCTGACAGGGGCTAAGGACGAGCAGTACTTC. It codes for CASSLLTGAKDEQYF.

The gene calls are TRBV30 and TRBJ2-7, with unresolved D. The CDR3 covers 12 residues. The V end was cut by 2 bases, the J end by 3 bases, with 8 bases between. Looked up from germline, CDR1 is GTSNPN and CDR2 is SVGIG (reference sequence). CDR3 nucleotide sequence: TGTGCCTGGAGTCCCCAGGTCTACGAGCAGTACTTC. It yields the protein CAWSPQVYEQYF.

The genes are TRBV19 and TRBJ1-1; tentatively, D is TRBD1 (5 bases). Germline CDR1 reads LNHDA; CDR2 reads SQIVND (reference sequence). With 3 bases removed from V and 2 bases from J, the gap between germline ends came to 10 bases. The CDR3 is 14 residues long. This CDR3 is CASSIGGANTEAFF. DNA of the CDR3: TGTGCCAGTAGTATTGGCGGGGCTAACACTGAAGCTTTCTTT.

The chain couples TRBV28 to TRBJ2-7; D not resolved. This CDR3 is 15 amino acids long. Germline CDR1 MDHEN, CDR2 SYDVKM. The V end was cut by 2 bases, the J end by 4 bases, with 15 bases between. CDR3 bases: TGTGCCAGCAGTTTAGGTAGCCCTCCTTCGTACGAGCAGTACTTC. Its protein is CASSLGSPPSYEQYF.

Only a few counts were recorded for this clone. This sequence joins TRBV28 and TRBJ1-5; TRBD1 agrees at 7 bases. This CDR3 is built from 13 residues. Germline trimming cut 7 bases from V and 6 bases from J; bases unmatched to any gene: 6. Per germline, CDR1 MDHEN and CDR2 SYDVKM. The CDR3 region has the DNA TGTGCCAGCAAAACGACAGGGACTCAGCCCCAGCATTTT. Encoded protein: CASKTTGTQPQHF.

The chain carries TRBV30 and TRBJ1-3; maybe TRBD1 (5 bases). Between the trimmed V and J ends, which lost 2 bases and 2 bases, there was a span of 7 bases. The CDR3 totals 13 residues. Germline CDR1 GTSNPN, CDR2 SVGIG (reference sequence). CDR3 coding DNA: TGTGCCTGGAGTCGAGGGGCTGGAAACACCATATATTTT. Amino acids: CAWSRGAGNTIYF.

The chain is built from TRBV6-1 and TRBJ2-7, with TRBD1 as a possible D gene (6 bases). CDR3 size: 13 residues. The V end was cut by 10 bases, the J end by 0 bases, with 13 bases between. Germline values: CDR1 MNHNS, CDR2 SASEGT. CDR3 in amino acids: CATFGGHSYEQYF. CDR3 coding DNA: TGTGCCACCTTTGGGGGACACTCCTACGAGCAGTACTTC.

This sequence joins TRBV7-8 and TRBJ2-1; TRBD2 matches at 9 bases. CDR3 length: 15 amino acids. Germline-derived CDR1 and CDR2 are SGHVS and FQNEAQ. J lost 15 bases, V lost 2 bases, and 14 bases had no gene match. The chain's CDR3 is CASSLSSPSGTPRFF. Here the CDR3 DNA reads TGTGCCAGCAGCTTATCTTCGCCTAGCGGGACCCCAAGGTTCTTC.

J is TRBJ2-1 and V is TRBV7-9, with D possibly matching TRBD2 (5 bases). Trimming cost V 5 bases and J 8 bases, with 19 bases left between them. CDR3 size: 15 residues. CDR1 is SEHNR and CDR2 is FQNEAQ in the germline V gene (reference sequence). Written as DNA, the CDR3 is TGTGCCAGCAGCCCAGATGGGCGCGTGAGGGATGAGCAGTTCTTC. The encoded protein is CASSPDGRVRDEQFF.

V is TRBV6-1 and J is TRBJ2-7, with 7 bases fitting TRBD1. The CDR3 covers 16 residues. Trimming at V came to 4 bases and at J to 5 bases, leaving 14 bases not matched to a gene. Per the germline V gene, CDR1 is MNHNS and CDR2 is SASEGT. Here the CDR3 reads CASSVPRTGSSHEQYF. CDR3 nucleotides: TGTGCCAGCAGTGTGCCTAGGACAGGTAGCAGCCACGAGCAGTACTTC.

This clone is a singleton in its sample. The rearrangement links TRBV19 to TRBJ2-1; 8 bases fit TRBD2. Germline V CDR1 and CDR2: LNHDA, SQIVND (reference sequence). The ends lost 4 bases at V and 2 bases at J; junction bases unmatched: 4. This CDR3 is 15 amino acids long. CDR3 nucleotides: TGTGCCAGTAGTACAATAGCGGGAACCTACAATGAGCAGTTCTTC. Its protein is CASSTIAGTYNEQFF.

This clone was detected only once. V gene TRBV5-4 combines with J gene TRBJ2-7; weak D call: TRBD2 (6 bases). The V and J ends lost 4 bases and 3 bases respectively, with 11 bases between them. This CDR3 comprises 13 residues. CDR1 SGHNT and CDR2 YYREEE come from the germline V gene (reference sequence). CDR3 in amino acids: CASSQGGIYEQYF. The DNA for the CDR3 is TGTGCCAGCAGCCAGGGCGGGATCTACGAGCAGTACTTC.

V usage is TRBV7-9 and J usage is TRBJ1-5; 7 bases are shared with TRBD1. CDR3 length: 13 residues. Trimming took 1 base from V and 9 from J; bases not matched to a gene: 3. Germline CDR1 and CDR2: SEHNR and FQNEAQ (reference sequence). CDR3 region: CASSLGQGGPQHF. The CDR3 nucleotides are TGTGCCAGCAGCTTAGGACAGGGCGGGCCCCAGCATTTT.

The chain has TRBV5-4 and TRBJ2-7, with D uncertain. V was trimmed by 4 bases and J by 6 bases, leaving 14 bases between them. The CDR3 consists of 13 residues. Germline loops: CDR1 SGHNT, CDR2 YYREEE (reference sequence). CDR3 in amino acids: CASSLGQTGEQYF. The DNA for the CDR3 is TGTGCCAGCAGCCTCGGTCAAACGGGCGAGCAGTACTTC.

The chain employs TRBV29-1 and TRBJ2-5; 8 nucleotides line up with TRBD2. Germline CDR1 is SQVTM and CDR2 is ANQGSEA. V trimming: 4 bases; J trimming: 4 bases; junction bases outside the gene matches: 5. CDR3 length equals 13 residues. This CDR3 reads CSVVGLAGETQYF. The DNA of the CDR3 is TGCAGCGTTGTTGGGCTAGCGGGAGAGACCCAGTACTTC.

This sequence joins TRBV2 and TRBJ1-6, with D tentatively TRBD1 (6 bases). CDR1 SNHLY and CDR2 FYNNEI come from the germline V gene. Trimming shortened V by 5 bases and J by 2 bases, and 10 bases separated the two germline ends. The CDR3 is 15 residues long. The CDR3 loop reads CASSLQGTYNSPLHF. The CDR3 DNA is TGTGCCAGCAGTTTACAGGGAACCTATAATTCACCCCTCCACTTT.

The chain couples TRBV27 to TRBJ2-7; no clear D. The CDR3 runs 16 residues. In germline, CDR1 is MNHEY, CDR2 SMNVEV (reference sequence). Deletions cut 1 base from V and 3 bases from J, with 16 bases between. The CDR3 region is CASSLFADYILYEQYF. Written as DNA, the CDR3 is TGTGCCAGCAGTTTATTTGCGGATTACATCCTCTACGAGCAGTACTTC.

J is TRBJ2-1 and V is TRBV5-1; a weak D match, TRBD1 (5 bases). The V end lost 1 base, the J end lost 9 bases, and 23 bases lay between the germline ends. The germline V gene encodes CDR1 SGHRS and CDR2 YFSETQ. The CDR3 has 17 amino acids. CDR3 bases: TGCGCCAGCAGCTTGTCACCATCCAAGGGGCCCCTGGGTGAGCAGTTCTTC. This codes for CASSLSPSKGPLGEQFF.

V usage is TRBV6-5 and J usage is TRBJ2-5; TRBD2 aligns across 7 bases. The CDR3 is made up of 15 amino acids. V gave up 6 bases and J gave up 5 bases; unmatched junction bases: 12. The germline gives CDR1 MNHEY, CDR2 SVGAGI. The CDR3 sequence is CASSTRAGVGETQYF. In DNA, the CDR3 is TGTGCCAGCAGCACGCGTGCGGGAGTGGGTGAGACCCAGTACTTC.

The chain uses TRBV27 and TRBJ2-1; possibly TRBD2 for D (6 bases). V dropped 6 bases and J dropped 2 bases, with 26 bases sitting between them. CDR3 length equals 19 residues. Germline V gives CDR1 MNHEY, CDR2 SMNVEV (reference sequence). The CDR3 coding sequence is TGTGCCAGCAGGAGGACTACTCAAATGTTACTACAACCCTACAATGAGCAGTTCTTC. The encoded protein is CASRRTTQMLLQPYNEQFF.